Presented here are 7 T cell receptor beta chains from one specimen sequenced in a study of spatial heterogeneity in lung cancer. Study-wide points: Mutation tallies in tumors tracked expanded intratumoral alpha and beta TCR counts.

The time point was: sample taken at primary tumor resection. Their specific antigens are unknown. Via MiXCR, TCRdb re-called the 5' RACE reads, giving one row per CDR3 protein. The table lists 17,000 or so distinct CDR3 sequences, 6.2% of them singletons, with 5.5% to 8% in the top ten. The specimen comprised lung tumor tissue, sampled at surgery. All receptors come from a male donor with early-stage non-small cell lung cancer.

This clonotype showed up many times. The V call is TRBV7-6, the J call TRBJ1-1, with 11 bases matching TRBD1. Germline V lookup: CDR1 SGHVS, CDR2 FNYEAQ. The junction had 7 bases not matched to a gene; V was cut back by 5 bases and J by 5 bases. The CDR3 is 15 residues long. CDR3 sequence reads: CASSAAGTGGTEAFF. DNA of the CDR3: TGTGCCAGCAGCGCGGCCGGGACAGGGGGTACTGAAGCTTTCTTT.

Ten or more counts support this clonotype. The J gene is TRBJ2-4, the V gene TRBV5-1; D not certain. Trimming pared 1 base from V and 5 bases from J, leaving 7 bases between. Germline V gene sequence: CDR1 SGHRS, CDR2 YFSETQ. CDR3 length: 13 residues. CDR3: CASSLQTQNIQYF. Written as DNA, the CDR3 is TGCGCCAGCAGCTTGCAGACCCAAAACATTCAGTACTTC.

This clonotype was observed at least ten times. V is TRBV6-4 and J is TRBJ2-2; D gene ambiguous. This CDR3 has 13 residues. The V and J ends lost 0 bases and 6 bases respectively, with 5 bases between them. The V gene's germline CDR1 is MRHNA and CDR2 SNTAGT. The CDR3 DNA sequence: TGTGCCAGCAGTGACTCCGCGTCCGGGGAGCTGTTTTTT. Translating gives CASSDSASGELFF.

This clonotype was counted ten times or more. CDR3 loop: CASSYWTNTGELFF. The CDR3 nucleotides are TGTGCCAGCAGTTACTGGACGAACACCGGGGAGCTGTTTTTT. This rearrangement joins TRBV25-1 to TRBJ2-2, with D uncertain. Trimming removed 5 bases at V and 0 bases at J, with 7 bases between. The CDR3 runs 14 residues. Germline V gene lookup returns CDR1 MGHDK and CDR2 SYGVNS.

This clonotype is classed as medium-sized. The rearrangement uses TRBV4-2 and TRBJ2-3, with D possibly called TRBD1 or TRBD2 (5 bases each). The CDR3 loop spans 14 amino acids. Per the germline V gene, CDR1 is LGHNA and CDR2 is YNFKEQ. Trimming stripped 3 bases from V and 0 bases from J, with 7 bases between. The CDR3 DNA reads as TGTGCCAGCAGCCAGGGGGTTAGCACAGATACGCAGTATTTT. Residues: CASSQGVSTDTQYF.

This clonotype was seen many times. This chain connects TRBV29-1 to TRBJ2-3, with D possibly matching TRBD1 (5 bases). The CDR3 contains 15 residues. Germline V CDR1 and CDR2: SQVTM, ANQGSEA. Trimming shortened V by 2 bases and J by 1 base, and 13 bases separated the two germline ends. CDR3 protein: CSVESIETGTDTQYF. The DNA of the CDR3 is TGCAGCGTTGAAAGTATTGAGACAGGCACAGATACGCAGTATTTT.

As for this clonotype: A read error may be the cause here, since a much bigger clone is one base away. The chain carries TRBV28 and TRBJ1-3, with no clear D. The germline V gene encodes CDR1 MDHEN and CDR2 SYDVKM. V was clipped by 8 bases and J by 0 bases, with 14 bases between them. This CDR3 is built from 15 residues. The CDR3 DNA follows: TGTGCCAGCGGTCCCAGGTCAGCCTCTGGAAACACCATATATTTT. Its protein product is CASGPRSASGNTIYF.